This note documents a single TCR beta chain sequence. Trimming took 7 bases from V and 0 from J, leaving 7 bases between them. This CDR3 comprises 12 residues. Germline lookup yields CDR1 SGHRS and CDR2 YFSETQ. Every patient was untreated before thyroid surgery. This sample was included in a study of metastatic and nonmetastatic thyroid tumors. TCRdb re-called the PCR reads through MiXCR. The sample shows tens of thousands of clones, 25% to 30% of them seen only once. The sequenced material came from blood. The rearrangement uses TRBV5-1 and TRBJ2-5; D is ambiguous. The sequence came from a female donor with papillary thyroid cancer or a benign thyroid nodule (not recorded which). Some clones in this sample may be carry-over from other donors' samples. CDR3 loop: CASSRDQETQYF. The CDR3 DNA is TGCGCCAGCTCCCGGGACCAAGAGACCCAGTACTTC.